The following is a T cell receptor (beta chain) sequence with its context. TCRdb re-derived calls from the 5' RACE reads in MiXCR, one entry per CDR3 protein. The sample carries approximately 230,000 distinct CDR3 sequences, 5% to 7% recorded once. V shed 0 bases and J shed 1 base, with 12 bases lying between them. The germline V gene encodes CDR1 MNHEY and CDR2 SVGAGI. The CDR3 has 16 residues. The data derive from a study of identical twins. The sample also formed part of further work on T cells expressing NK-cell markers. As reported in that work: Investigators obtained TCR beta repertoires from sorted CD3+CD56+NKG2C+, CD3+CD56+NKG2C- and CD3+CD56-NKG2C+ T cells. In the group of eight sequenced donors, seven were HCMV-seropositive and one was seronegative.

The receptor was derived from a young woman in good health. The chain combines TRBV6-5 with TRBJ1-2; D remains unclear. The sequenced sample consisted of CD8+ T cells sorted from blood. CDR3 residues: CASSYSQTKINYGYTF. As DNA, the CDR3 is TGTGCCAGCAGTTACTCCCAGACAAAGATTAACTATGGCTACACCTTC.